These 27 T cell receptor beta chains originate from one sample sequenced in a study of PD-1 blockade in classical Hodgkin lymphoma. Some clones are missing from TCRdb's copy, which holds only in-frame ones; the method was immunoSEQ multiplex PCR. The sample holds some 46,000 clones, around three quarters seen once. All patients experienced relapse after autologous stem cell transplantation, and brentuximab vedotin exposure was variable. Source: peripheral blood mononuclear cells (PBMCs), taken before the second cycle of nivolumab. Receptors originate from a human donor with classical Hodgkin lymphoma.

CDR3 bases: TGCGCCAGCAGTGACAGGTCTGGCAATCAGCCCCAGCATTTT. This encodes CASSDRSGNQPQHF. The chain combines TRBV10-2 with TRBJ1-5; D not resolved. The ends were cut back, 3 bases at V and 2 bases at J, with 8 bases in the middle. This CDR3 region has 14 residues. The germline CDR1 and CDR2 sequences are WSHSY and SAAADI.

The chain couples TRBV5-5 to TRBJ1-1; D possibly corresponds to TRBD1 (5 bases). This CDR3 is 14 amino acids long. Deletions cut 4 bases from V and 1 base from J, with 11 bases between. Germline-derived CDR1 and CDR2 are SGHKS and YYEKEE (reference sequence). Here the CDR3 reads CASSILQANTEAFF. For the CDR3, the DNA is TGTGCCAGCAGCATTCTACAGGCGAACACTGAAGCTTTCTTT.

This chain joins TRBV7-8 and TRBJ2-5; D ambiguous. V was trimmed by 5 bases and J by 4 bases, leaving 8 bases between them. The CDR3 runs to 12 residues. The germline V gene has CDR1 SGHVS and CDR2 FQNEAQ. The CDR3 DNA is TGTGCCAGCAGCGCACGACTAGAGACCCAGTACTTC. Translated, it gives CASSARLETQYF.

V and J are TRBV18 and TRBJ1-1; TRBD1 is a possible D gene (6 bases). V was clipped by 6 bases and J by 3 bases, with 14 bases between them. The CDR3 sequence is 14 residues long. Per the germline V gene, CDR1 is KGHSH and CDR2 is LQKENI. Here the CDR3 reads CASSPTGYDTEAFF. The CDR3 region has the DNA TGTGCCAGCTCGCCCACAGGGTACGACACTGAAGCTTTCTTT.

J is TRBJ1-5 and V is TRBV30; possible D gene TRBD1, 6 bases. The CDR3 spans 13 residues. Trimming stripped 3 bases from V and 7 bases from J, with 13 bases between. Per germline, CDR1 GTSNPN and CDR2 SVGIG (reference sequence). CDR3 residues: CAWSNRVGQPQHF. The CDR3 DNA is TGTGCCTGGAGCAACAGGGTAGGACAGCCCCAGCATTTT.

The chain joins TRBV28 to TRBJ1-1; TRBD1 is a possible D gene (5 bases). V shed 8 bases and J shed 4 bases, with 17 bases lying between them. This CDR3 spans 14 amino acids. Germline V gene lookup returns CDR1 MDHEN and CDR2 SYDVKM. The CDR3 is CASLTLGAATEAFF. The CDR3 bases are TGTGCCAGCTTGACTTTAGGGGCGGCCACTGAAGCTTTCTTT.

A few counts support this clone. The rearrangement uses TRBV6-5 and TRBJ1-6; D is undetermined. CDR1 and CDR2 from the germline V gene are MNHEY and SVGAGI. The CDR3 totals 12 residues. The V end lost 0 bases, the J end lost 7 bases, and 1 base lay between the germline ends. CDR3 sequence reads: CASSYSNSPLHF. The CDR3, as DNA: TGTGCCAGCAGTTACTCAAATTCACCCCTCCACTTT.

CDR3 residues: CASSPGLLQYF. The CDR3 coding sequence is TGTGCCAGCAGTCCCGGCCTTTTGCAGTACTTC. The V and J genes are TRBV27 and TRBJ2-5; D gene unclear. V lost 5 bases and J lost 11, with 12 bases in between. This CDR3 comprises 11 residues. CDR1 and CDR2 from the germline V gene are MNHEY and SMNVEV (reference sequence).

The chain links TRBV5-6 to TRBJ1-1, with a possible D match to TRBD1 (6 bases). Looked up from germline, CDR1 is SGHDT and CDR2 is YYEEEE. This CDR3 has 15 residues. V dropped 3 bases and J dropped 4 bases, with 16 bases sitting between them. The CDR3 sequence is CASSWGGGLATEAFF. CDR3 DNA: TGTGCCAGCAGCTGGGGAGGGGGGCTGGCCACTGAAGCTTTCTTT.

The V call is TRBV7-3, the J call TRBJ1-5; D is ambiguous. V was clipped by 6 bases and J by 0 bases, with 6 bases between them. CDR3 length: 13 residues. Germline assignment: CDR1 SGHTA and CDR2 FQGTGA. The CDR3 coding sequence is TGTGCCAGCAGTATCGATAGCAATCAGCCCCAGCATTTT. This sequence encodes CASSIDSNQPQHF.

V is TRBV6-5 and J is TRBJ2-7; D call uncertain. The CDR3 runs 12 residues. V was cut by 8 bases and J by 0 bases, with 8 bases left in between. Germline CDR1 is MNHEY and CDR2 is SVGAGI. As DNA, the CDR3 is TGTGCCAGCGTGTCTAGCTCCTACGAGCAGTACTTC. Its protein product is CASVSSSYEQYF.

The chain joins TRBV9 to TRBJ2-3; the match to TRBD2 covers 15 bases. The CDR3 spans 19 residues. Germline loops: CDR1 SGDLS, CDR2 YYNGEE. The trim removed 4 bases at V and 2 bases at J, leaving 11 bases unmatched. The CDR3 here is CASSPPDGTSGRITDTQYF. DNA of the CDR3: TGTGCCAGCAGCCCCCCCGACGGGACTAGCGGGAGGATCACAGATACGCAGTATTTT.

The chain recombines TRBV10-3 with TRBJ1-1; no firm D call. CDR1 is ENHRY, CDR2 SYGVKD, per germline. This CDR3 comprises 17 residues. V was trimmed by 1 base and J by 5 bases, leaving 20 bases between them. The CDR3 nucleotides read TGTGCCATCAGTGAGTTCCCGGAGGCGGGTATGGGAACTGAAGCTTTCTTT. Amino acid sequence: CAISEFPEAGMGTEAFF.

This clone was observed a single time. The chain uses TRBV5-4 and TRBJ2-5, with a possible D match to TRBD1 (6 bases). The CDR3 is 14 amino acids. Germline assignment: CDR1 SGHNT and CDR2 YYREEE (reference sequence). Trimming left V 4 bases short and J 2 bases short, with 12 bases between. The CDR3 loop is CASSPGQIQETQYF. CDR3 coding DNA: TGTGCCAGCAGCCCTGGACAGATTCAAGAGACCCAGTACTTC.

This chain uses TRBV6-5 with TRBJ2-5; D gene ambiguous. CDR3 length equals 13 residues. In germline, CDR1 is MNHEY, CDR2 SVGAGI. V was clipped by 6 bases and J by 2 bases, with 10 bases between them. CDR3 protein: CASRTGPQETQYF. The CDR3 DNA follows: TGTGCCAGCAGAACCGGGCCACAAGAGACCCAGTACTTC.

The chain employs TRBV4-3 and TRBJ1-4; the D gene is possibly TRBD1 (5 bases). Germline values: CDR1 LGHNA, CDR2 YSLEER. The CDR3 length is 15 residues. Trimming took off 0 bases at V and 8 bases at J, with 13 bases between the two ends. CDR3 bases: TGCGCCAGCAGCCAAGATACCGGGGCTGGGGAAAAACTGTTTTTT. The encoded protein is CASSQDTGAGEKLFF.

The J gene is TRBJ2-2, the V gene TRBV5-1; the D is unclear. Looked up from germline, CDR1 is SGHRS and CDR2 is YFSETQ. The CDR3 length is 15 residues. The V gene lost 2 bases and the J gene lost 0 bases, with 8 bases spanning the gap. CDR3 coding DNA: TGCGCCAGCAGCTTCACCCAGCCGAACACCGGGGAGCTGTTTTTT. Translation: CASSFTQPNTGELFF. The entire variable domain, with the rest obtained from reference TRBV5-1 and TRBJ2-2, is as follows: KAGVTQTPRYLIKTRGQQVTLSCSPISGHRSVSWYQQTPGQGLQFLFEYFSETQRNKGNFPGRFSGRQFSNSRSEMNVSTLELGDSALYLCASSFTQPNTGELFFGEGSRLTVL.

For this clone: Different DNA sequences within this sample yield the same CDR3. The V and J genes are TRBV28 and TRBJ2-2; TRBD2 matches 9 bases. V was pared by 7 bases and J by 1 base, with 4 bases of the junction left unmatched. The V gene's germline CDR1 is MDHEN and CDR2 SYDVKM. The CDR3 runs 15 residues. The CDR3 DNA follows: TGTGCCAGCAAACCGACTAGCGGGAACACCGGGGAGCTGTTTTTT. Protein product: CASKPTSGNTGELFF.

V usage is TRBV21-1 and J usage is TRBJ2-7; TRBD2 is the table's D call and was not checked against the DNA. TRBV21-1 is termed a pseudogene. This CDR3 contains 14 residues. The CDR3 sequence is CASSCRGLSYEQYF. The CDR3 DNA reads TGTGCCAGCAGCTGCCGGGGTCTCTCCTACGAGCAGTACTTC.

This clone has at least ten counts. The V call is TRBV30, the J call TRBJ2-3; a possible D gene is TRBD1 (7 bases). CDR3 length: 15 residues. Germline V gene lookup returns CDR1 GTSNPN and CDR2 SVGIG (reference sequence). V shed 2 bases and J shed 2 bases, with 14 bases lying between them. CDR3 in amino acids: CAWSQEGANTDTQYF. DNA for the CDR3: TGTGCCTGGAGTCAGGAGGGGGCTAACACAGATACGCAGTATTTT.

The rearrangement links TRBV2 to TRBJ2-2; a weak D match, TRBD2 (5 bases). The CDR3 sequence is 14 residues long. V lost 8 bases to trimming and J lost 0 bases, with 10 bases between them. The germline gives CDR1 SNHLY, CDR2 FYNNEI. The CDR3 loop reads CASQVLANTGELFF. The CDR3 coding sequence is TGTGCCAGCCAGGTACTAGCGAACACCGGGGAGCTGTTTTTT.

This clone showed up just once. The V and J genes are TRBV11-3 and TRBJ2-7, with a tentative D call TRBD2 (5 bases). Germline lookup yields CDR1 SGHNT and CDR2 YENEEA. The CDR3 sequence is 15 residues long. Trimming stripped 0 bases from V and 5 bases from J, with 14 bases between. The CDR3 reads CASSLERVPTNEQYF. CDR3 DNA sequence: TGTGCCAGCAGCTTAGAGCGGGTTCCAACTAACGAGCAGTACTTC. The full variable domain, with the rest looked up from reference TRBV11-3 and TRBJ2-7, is EAGVVQSPRYKIIEKKQPVAFWCNPISGHNTLYWYLQNLGQGPELLIRYENEEAVDDSQLPKDRFSAERLKGVDSTLKIQPAELGDSAVYLCASSLERVPTNEQYFGPGTRLTVT.

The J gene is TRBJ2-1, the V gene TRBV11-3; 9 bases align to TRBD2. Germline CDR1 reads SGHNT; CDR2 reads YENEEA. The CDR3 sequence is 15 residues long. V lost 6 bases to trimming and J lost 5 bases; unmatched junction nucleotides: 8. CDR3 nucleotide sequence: TGTGCCAGCAGTGTTAGCGGGAGAGTCAACAATGAGCAGTTCTTC. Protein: CASSVSGRVNNEQFF.

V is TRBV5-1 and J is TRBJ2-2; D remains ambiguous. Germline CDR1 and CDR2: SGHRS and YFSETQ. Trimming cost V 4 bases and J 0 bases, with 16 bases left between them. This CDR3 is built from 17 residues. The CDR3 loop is CASSRLGSFANTGELFF. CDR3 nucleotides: TGCGCCAGCAGCCGCCTAGGGTCATTTGCGAACACCGGGGAGCTGTTTTTT.

The CDR3 sequence is CASSRGQDEWNEQFF. CDR3 in DNA: TGTGCCAGCAGCAGGGGGCAGGATGAATGGAATGAGCAGTTCTTC. This sequence joins TRBV13 and TRBJ2-1; 7 bases are a match to TRBD1. The trim removed 5 bases at V and 7 bases at J, leaving 11 bases unmatched. This CDR3 has 15 residues. The germline CDR1 and CDR2 sequences are PRHDT and FYEKMQ (reference sequence).

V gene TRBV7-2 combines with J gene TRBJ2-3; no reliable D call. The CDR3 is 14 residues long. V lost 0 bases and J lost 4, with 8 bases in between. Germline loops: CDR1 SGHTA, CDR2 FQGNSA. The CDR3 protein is CASSLARVADTQYF. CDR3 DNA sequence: TGTGCCAGCAGCTTAGCTAGGGTGGCAGATACGCAGTATTTT.

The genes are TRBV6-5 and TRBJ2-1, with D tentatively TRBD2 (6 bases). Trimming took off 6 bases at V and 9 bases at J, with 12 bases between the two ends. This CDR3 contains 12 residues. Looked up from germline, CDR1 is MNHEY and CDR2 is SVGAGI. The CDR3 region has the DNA TGTGCCAGCAGCCTCCAGGGAGGTGAGCAGTTCTTC. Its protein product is CASSLQGGEQFF.